What follows describes a single T cell receptor beta chain. The record originates from a study of prognosis after radiotherapy for stage I lung cancer. The ends were cut back, 5 bases at V and 4 bases at J, with 18 bases in the middle. CDR1 is SGHAT and CDR2 is FQDESV in the germline V gene (reference sequence). The CDR3 spans 16 residues. The authors amplified TCR beta CDR3 from genomic DNA using two-round multiplex PCR. Gene-specific primers for each TRBV and TRBJ gene drove first-round PCR. One entry per CDR3 protein results from TCRdb running MiXCR on the multiplex PCR reads. The sample lists more than 15,000 distinct CDR3 sequences; around 52% were seen once.

The V and J genes are TRBV11-1 and TRBJ1-5; D perhaps matches TRBD1 (5 bases). Sequences were derived from PBMCs, sampled before or after stereotactic body radiation therapy (not recorded which). This clonotype was sampled from a donor aged 50 or older with non-small cell lung cancer. The CDR3 is CASSLNGGGGNQPQHF. The CDR3 region has the DNA TGTGCCAGCAGCCTCAACGGGGGGGGGGGGAATCAGCCCCAGCATTTT.